The next 31 T cell receptor beta chains were all read from a single sample in a study of cytomegalovirus exposure and HLA in healthy donors. Primers included in the PCR were 60 Vbeta and 13 Jbeta primers. Repertoires were generated with immunoSEQ multiplex PCR, while TCRdb's copy carries only in-frame clones and drops some. The repertoire holds around 77,000 clones, 75% to 85% seen once, with about 3.5% in the top ten. Sequencing input: PBMCs. The receptor source for this set is a man aged 35-49 years in good health and CMV-seronegative.

The J gene is TRBJ1-5, the V gene TRBV4-2, with 7 bases that match TRBD1. The J segment lost 7 bases and the V segment lost 4 bases, leaving 7 bases of the junction unmatched. From germline, CDR1 is LGHNA and CDR2 YNFKEQ. The CDR3 loop spans 14 amino acids. This CDR3 is CASSLEQGNQPQHF. CDR3 DNA: TGTGCCAGCAGCCTCGAACAGGGGAACCAGCCCCAGCATTTT.

The J gene is TRBJ1-2, the V gene TRBV7-2; 11 bases fit TRBD1. Germline-derived CDR1 and CDR2 are SGHTA and FQGNSA. CDR3 length: 15 amino acids. V shed 5 bases, J shed 4 bases, and the junction held 6 bases outside the gene matches. In DNA form, the CDR3 reads TGTGCCAGCAGCACCGGGACAGGGGGAGGCTATGGCTACACCTTC. This translates into CASSTGTGGGYGYTF. The full variable domain, with the rest looked up from reference TRBV7-2 and TRBJ1-2, is GAGVSQSPSNKVTEKGKDVELRCDPISGHTALYWYRQSLGQGLEFLIYFQGNSAPDKSGLPSDRFSAERTGGSVSTLTIQRTQQEDSAVYLCASSTGTGGGYGYTFGSGTRLTVV.

This clone came up a few times. The chain combines TRBV19 with TRBJ2-7; tentative D call: TRBD2 (6 bases). The CDR3 is 18 residues long. The V gene's germline CDR1 is LNHDA and CDR2 SQIVND (reference sequence). Trimming shortened V by 2 bases and J by 3 bases, and 23 bases separated the two germline ends. The CDR3 is CASSISGRTSRLNYEQYF. CDR3 sequence (DNA): TGTGCCAGTAGTATAAGCGGGCGTACTTCAAGACTTAACTACGAGCAGTACTTC.

The chain recombines TRBV5-1 with TRBJ2-7; TRBD1 matches 10 bases. V was clipped by 4 bases and J by 2 bases; unmatched bases: 6. Germline values: CDR1 SGHRS, CDR2 YFSETQ. The CDR3 totals 15 residues. The CDR3 sequence: CASSQGTGETYEQYF. The CDR3 DNA reads as TGCGCCAGCAGCCAGGGGACAGGGGAAACCTACGAGCAGTACTTC.

V usage is TRBV5-4 and J usage is TRBJ2-5, with 8 bases that match TRBD2. Trimming cost V 5 bases and J 7 bases; bases outside gene matches: 4. CDR1 and CDR2 from the germline V gene are SGHNT and YYREEE (reference sequence). The CDR3 is 12 residues long. CDR3 nucleotide sequence: TGTGCCAGCAGACCAAGCGGGGGGACCCAGTACTTC. Encoded protein: CASRPSGGTQYF. Combining the CDR3 with reference TRBV5-4 and TRBJ2-5 gives the whole variable domain ETGVTQSPTHLIKTRGQQVTLRCSSQSGHNTVSWYQQALGQGPQFIFQYYREEENGRGNFPPRFSGLQFPNYSSELNVNALELDDSALYLCASRPSGGTQYFGPGTRLLVL.

The chain couples TRBV11-3 to TRBJ1-1; TRBD1 is a possible D gene (5 bases). The V end was cut by 3 bases, the J end by 5 bases, with 13 bases between. This CDR3 is 14 amino acids long. CDR1 and CDR2 from the germline V gene are SGHNT and YENEEA. DNA of the CDR3: TGTGCCAGCAGCTTGTCAGGGCGGGGTACTGAAGCTTTCTTT. Translation: CASSLSGRGTEAFF. Based on the CDR3 plus reference TRBV11-3 and TRBJ1-1, the full variable domain is EAGVVQSPRYKIIEKKQPVAFWCNPISGHNTLYWYLQNLGQGPELLIRYENEEAVDDSQLPKDRFSAERLKGVDSTLKIQPAELGDSAVYLCASSLSGRGTEAFFGQGTRLTVV.

In the case of this clone: The same CDR3 can be traced to other DNA sequences in this sample. The CDR3 is CASSRQGSPSEQYF. DNA for the CDR3: TGTGCCAGCAGCCGACAGGGCTCCCCAAGCGAGCAGTACTTC. The chain has TRBV6-5 and TRBJ2-7; 7 nucleotides match TRBD1. Trimming removed 6 bases from V and 6 bases from J; junction bases left unmatched: 11. Germline CDR1 MNHEY, CDR2 SVGAGI. The CDR3 totals 14 residues.

The rearrangement links TRBV19 to TRBJ1-3, with D maybe TRBD1 (6 bases). The CDR3 consists of 16 residues. Between the trimmed V and J ends, which lost 4 bases and 2 bases, there was a span of 15 bases. The germline V gene encodes CDR1 LNHDA and CDR2 SQIVND (reference sequence). CDR3 DNA sequence: TGTGCCAGTAGTACCGAGACTCAGGGGCCTGGAAACACCATATATTTT. It encodes CASSTETQGPGNTIYF.

This chain connects TRBV11-3 to TRBJ2-2; 10 bases line up with TRBD2. V shed 2 bases, J shed 2 bases, and the junction held 2 bases outside the gene matches. This CDR3 is built from 16 residues. Germline V gives CDR1 SGHNT, CDR2 YENEEA. The CDR3 coding sequence is TGTGCCAGCAGCTTAAGACTAGCGGGCAACACCGGGGAGCTGTTTTTT. This encodes CASSLRLAGNTGELFF. Based on the CDR3 plus reference TRBV11-3 and TRBJ2-2, the full variable domain is EAGVVQSPRYKIIEKKQPVAFWCNPISGHNTLYWYLQNLGQGPELLIRYENEEAVDDSQLPKDRFSAERLKGVDSTLKIQPAELGDSAVYLCASSLRLAGNTGELFFGEGSRLTVL.

This clone was counted a single time. The rearrangement links TRBV29-1 to TRBJ1-6; the match to TRBD1 covers 9 bases. V lost 7 bases and J lost 8; bases outside the gene matches: 9. CDR3 length: 14 amino acids. Germline values: CDR1 SQVTM, CDR2 ANQGSEA. CDR3 residues: CSARVGQGDSPLHF. The DNA for the CDR3 is TGCAGCGCCCGAGTGGGACAGGGCGATTCACCCCTCCACTTT.

The sample holds one count of this clone. The V call is TRBV28, the J call TRBJ1-6; the match to TRBD1 covers 9 bases. CDR1 MDHEN and CDR2 SYDVKM come from the germline V gene. The CDR3 extends over 13 amino acids. Trimming at V came to 5 bases and at J to 12 bases, leaving 5 bases not matched to a gene. The CDR3 protein is CASSPDRGLPLHF. The CDR3 region has the DNA TGTGCCAGCAGTCCGGACAGGGGTTTACCCCTCCACTTT.

The chain employs TRBV19 and TRBJ1-5, with 9 nucleotides matching TRBD1. Losses at the gene ends were 3 bases for V and 5 bases for J; bases not matched to a gene: 5. The CDR3 has 15 amino acids. The V gene's germline CDR1 is LNHDA and CDR2 SQIVND (reference sequence). This CDR3 is CASSIWTGADQPQHF. DNA of the CDR3: TGTGCCAGTAGTATTTGGACAGGGGCGGATCAGCCCCAGCATTTT.

This clone appeared a single time. The gene calls are TRBV28 and TRBJ2-7; D gene uncertain. CDR3 length: 12 amino acids. The V gene's germline CDR1 is MDHEN and CDR2 SYDVKM. The germline V and J ends were trimmed by 7 bases and 6 bases, with 13 bases remaining between them. CDR3 in amino acids: CASTSSRVEQYF. Written as DNA, the CDR3 is TGTGCCAGCACATCGAGTCGGGTCGAGCAGTACTTC. Variable domain in full (rest from reference TRBV28 and TRBJ2-7): DVKVTQSSRYLVKRTGEKVFLECVQDMDHENMFWYRQDPGLGLRLIYFSYDVKMKEKGDIPEGYSVSREKKERFSLILESASTNQTSMYLCASTSSRVEQYFGPGTRLTVT.

The chain couples TRBV6-1 to TRBJ1-5, with a possible D match to TRBD1 (5 bases). CDR3 length equals 14 residues. Trimming cost V 7 bases and J 7 bases, with 17 bases left between them. CDR1 and CDR2 (germline): MNHNS, SASEGT. The chain's CDR3 is CASTDGGIRQPQHF. Here the CDR3 DNA reads TGTGCCAGCACCGACGGGGGGATTCGGCAGCCCCAGCATTTT.

This clone was found once. V and J are TRBV13 and TRBJ2-2; weak D call: TRBD1 (6 bases). The length of the CDR3 is 15 residues. Deletions cut 2 bases from V and 5 bases from J, with 12 bases between. Germline-derived CDR1 and CDR2 are PRHDT and FYEKMQ (reference sequence). The CDR3 protein is CASSLSRGGTGELFF. The CDR3 bases are TGTGCCAGCAGCTTAAGCAGGGGCGGGACCGGGGAGCTGTTTTTT.

This clone is a singleton in its sample. The chain couples TRBV30 to TRBJ1-5, with D possibly matching TRBD1 (5 bases). The CDR3 is made up of 14 amino acids. From germline, CDR1 is GTSNPN and CDR2 SVGIG (reference sequence). Trimming took 0 bases from V and 6 from J, leaving 12 bases between them. This chain's CDR3 is CAWSVGEVLQPQHF. Written as DNA, the CDR3 is TGTGCCTGGAGTGTAGGGGAGGTTCTTCAGCCCCAGCATTTT.

This chain uses TRBV7-6 with TRBJ1-5; maybe TRBD1 (6 bases). The CDR3 consists of 18 residues. Germline CDR1 reads SGHVS; CDR2 reads FNYEAQ. Trimming cost V 5 bases and J 0 bases, with 20 bases left between them. The CDR3 coding sequence is TGTGCCAGCAGCCCGGGGGGGGCGACGGATTATAGCAATCAGCCCCAGCATTTT. Translating it yields CASSPGGATDYSNQPQHF.

The rearrangement joins TRBV9 to TRBJ1-2; a weak D match, TRBD1 (6 bases). CDR3 length: 13 residues. Germline values: CDR1 SGDLS, CDR2 YYNGEE. Trimming cost V 0 bases and J 4 bases, with 7 bases left between them. The DNA for the CDR3 is TGTGCCAGCAGCGTAGAGGACAGCTATGGCTACACCTTC. Encoded protein: CASSVEDSYGYTF.

The chain has TRBV10-1 and TRBJ2-5, with 14 positions matching TRBD2. Germline-derived CDR1 and CDR2 are WNHNN and SYGVQD (reference sequence). The CDR3 has 15 residues. The V and J ends lost 6 bases and 2 bases, in that order; junction bases with no gene match: 2. Here the CDR3 DNA reads TGCGCCAGCAGCGGACTAGCGGGGGGTCAAGAGACCCAGTACTTC. The encoded protein is CASSGLAGGQETQYF.

The V gene is TRBV5-6, the J gene TRBJ1-3; 10 bases are a match to TRBD1. Trimming at V came to 3 bases and at J to 1 base, leaving 10 bases not matched to a gene. Per the germline V gene, CDR1 is SGHDT and CDR2 is YYEEEE. The CDR3 loop spans 18 amino acids. The CDR3, as DNA: TGTGCCAGCAGCTCAAACCACCGGGACAGGGGATCTGGAAACACCATATATTTT. This translates into CASSSNHRDRGSGNTIYF.

The rearrangement uses TRBV30 and TRBJ2-5; tentatively, D is TRBD2 (7 bases). The CDR3 extends over 16 amino acids. Trimming removed 3 bases from V and 4 bases from J, with 21 bases in between. The germline V gene encodes CDR1 GTSNPN and CDR2 SVGIG (reference sequence). CDR3 loop: CAWRRGDGGAGETQYF. CDR3 nucleotide sequence: TGTGCCTGGAGGAGGGGGGATGGGGGGGCCGGAGAGACCCAGTACTTC.

The V and J genes are TRBV2 and TRBJ1-5; 8 bases map to TRBD1. The germline gives CDR1 SNHLY, CDR2 FYNNEI. CDR3 length: 13 residues. Trimming took 8 bases from V and 6 from J; bases not matched to a gene: 6. Here the CDR3 DNA reads TGTGCCAGCGGGCAGGGGGCTGTTCAGCCCCAGCATTTT. It specifies CASGQGAVQPQHF.

This clone was recorded once. This chain uses TRBV6-6 with TRBJ2-2; D is unresolved. CDR1 is MNHNY, CDR2 SVGAGI, per germline (reference sequence). V dropped 4 bases and J dropped 1 base, with 7 bases sitting between them. There are 14 residues in the CDR3. CDR3 DNA: TGTGCCAGCAGTTTTCTAAAGAACACCGGGGAGCTGTTTTTT. It specifies CASSFLKNTGELFF.

The chain employs TRBV13 and TRBJ2-7; D possibly corresponds to TRBD2 (5 bases). Germline V lookup: CDR1 PRHDT, CDR2 FYEKMQ (reference sequence). This CDR3 has 15 amino acids. V was clipped by 3 bases and J by 5 bases, with 17 bases between them. The chain's CDR3 is CASSLGSGLAHEQYF. CDR3 DNA: TGTGCCAGCAGCTTGGGGTCCGGACTTGCCCACGAGCAGTACTTC. The full variable domain, in which reference TRBV13 and TRBJ2-7 provide the parts outside the CDR3, is AAGVIQSPRHLIKEKRETATLKCYPIPRHDTVYWYQQGPGQDPQFLISFYEKMQSDKGSIPDRFSAQQFSDYHSELNMSSLELGDSALYFCASSLGSGLAHEQYFGPGTRLTVT.

This clone was observed a handful of times. CDR3 residues: CASSTSATGRETQYF. The CDR3 DNA reads as TGTGCCAGCAGTACCTCAGCGACAGGGAGAGAGACCCAGTACTTC. V usage is TRBV28 and J usage is TRBJ2-5; 7 bases are a match to TRBD1. CDR3 size: 15 residues. V gave up 5 bases and J gave up 4 bases; unmatched junction bases: 10. Germline CDR1 is MDHEN and CDR2 is SYDVKM.

The chain joins TRBV7-9 to TRBJ2-2; D is possibly TRBD1 (5 bases). Germline CDR1 SEHNR, CDR2 FQNEAQ (reference sequence). Trimming cost V 3 bases and J 3 bases, with 8 bases left between them. The CDR3 spans 14 residues. The CDR3 bases are TGTGCCAGCAGCTTTTCAGGGTACACCGGGGAGCTGTTTTTT. Its protein product is CASSFSGYTGELFF.

In this sample, this clone turned up a few times. The J gene is TRBJ2-6, the V gene TRBV2, with D uncertain. Germline V gene lookup returns CDR1 SNHLY and CDR2 FYNNEI. This CDR3 is 16 amino acids long. V was cut by 7 bases and J by 0 bases, with 13 bases left in between. In nucleotides, the CDR3 is TGTGCCAGCACTCCACGGCGGAACTCTGGGGCCAACGTCCTGACTTTC. It yields the protein CASTPRRNSGANVLTF.

The V gene is TRBV7-9, the J gene TRBJ1-1, with TRBD1 matching over 8 bases. Trimming took 5 bases from V and 5 from J; bases not matched to a gene: 4. The CDR3 is 13 residues long. Germline values: CDR1 SEHNR, CDR2 FQNEAQ (reference sequence). The CDR3 loop reads CASSGRGRTEAFF. For the CDR3, the DNA is TGTGCCAGCAGCGGCAGGGGGCGAACTGAAGCTTTCTTT.

The gene calls are TRBV28 and TRBJ2-1; possible D gene TRBD1, 5 bases. Trimming took off 2 bases at V and 0 bases at J, with 20 bases between the two ends. Germline V gene data show CDR1 as MDHEN and CDR2 as SYDVKM. The CDR3 sequence is 19 residues long. In DNA form, the CDR3 reads TGTGCCAGCAGTTTAAGGCGCAGGGCGAGCAAGATCTCCTACAATGAGCAGTTCTTC. This encodes CASSLRRRASKISYNEQFF.

The gene calls are TRBV18 and TRBJ1-2; the D gene is possibly TRBD1 (5 bases). V was cut by 2 bases and J by 4 bases, with 26 bases left in between. The CDR3 spans 19 residues. Germline lookup yields CDR1 KGHSH and CDR2 LQKENI. CDR3 sequence (DNA): TGTGCCAGCTCACCATATCGGAGTCAGGGCGGATTCAACTTCTATGGCTACACCTTC. Protein sequence: CASSPYRSQGGFNFYGYTF.

This chain uses TRBV4-2 with TRBJ1-1; TRBD1 matches 8 bases. CDR1 LGHNA and CDR2 YNFKEQ come from the germline V gene. This CDR3 spans 15 amino acids. V was pared by 0 bases and J by 10 bases, with 10 bases of the junction left unmatched. The CDR3 loop is CASSQEGTGGRGAFF. The CDR3 bases are TGTGCCAGCAGCCAAGAAGGAACAGGGGGACGGGGAGCTTTCTTT.